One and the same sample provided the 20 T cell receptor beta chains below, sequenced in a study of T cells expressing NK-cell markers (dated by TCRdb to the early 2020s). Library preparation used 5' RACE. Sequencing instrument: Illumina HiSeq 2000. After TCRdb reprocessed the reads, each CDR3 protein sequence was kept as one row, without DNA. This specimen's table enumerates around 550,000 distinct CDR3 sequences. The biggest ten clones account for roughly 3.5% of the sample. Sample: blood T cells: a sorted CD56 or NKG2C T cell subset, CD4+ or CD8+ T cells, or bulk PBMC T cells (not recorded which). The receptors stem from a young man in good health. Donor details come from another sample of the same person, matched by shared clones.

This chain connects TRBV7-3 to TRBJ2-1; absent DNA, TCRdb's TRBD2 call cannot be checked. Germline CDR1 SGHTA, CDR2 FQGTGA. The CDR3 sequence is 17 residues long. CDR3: CASSLRDSITSYNEQFF.

The CDR3 here is CSASELAGFNEQFF. The genes are TRBV20-1 and TRBJ2-1; TCRdb's D call, TRBD2, is unchecked because there is no DNA. The germline V gene encodes CDR1 DFQATT and CDR2 SNEGSKA (reference sequence). The CDR3 is made up of 14 amino acids.

The CDR3 loop is CATSKGLWERGETQYF. The rearrangement joins TRBV15 to TRBJ2-5; without DNA, the TCRdb call of TRBD1 cannot be checked. CDR3 length: 16 residues. Germline-derived CDR1 and CDR2 are LNHNV and YYDKDF (reference sequence).

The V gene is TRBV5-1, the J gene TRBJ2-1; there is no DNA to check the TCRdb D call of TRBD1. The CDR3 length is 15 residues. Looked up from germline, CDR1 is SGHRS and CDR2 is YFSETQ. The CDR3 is CASGPGQGHLGEQFF.

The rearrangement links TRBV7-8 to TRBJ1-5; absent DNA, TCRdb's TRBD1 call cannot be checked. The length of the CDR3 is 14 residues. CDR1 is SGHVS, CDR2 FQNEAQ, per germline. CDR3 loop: CASSTRDMNQPQHF.

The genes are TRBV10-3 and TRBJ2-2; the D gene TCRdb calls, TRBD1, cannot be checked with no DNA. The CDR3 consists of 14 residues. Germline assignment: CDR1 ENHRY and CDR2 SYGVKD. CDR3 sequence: CAISPDRNTGELFF.

CDR3 protein: CASSSSATLSYNEQFF. J is TRBJ2-1 and V is TRBV12-3 or TRBV12-4. This CDR3 has 16 residues.

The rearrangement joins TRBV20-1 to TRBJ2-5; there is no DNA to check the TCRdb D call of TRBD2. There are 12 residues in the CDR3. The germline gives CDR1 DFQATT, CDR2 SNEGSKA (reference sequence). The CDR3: CSAETLNGLGYF.

This CDR3 reads CASSNGPGSETQYF. The chain links TRBV7-3 to TRBJ2-5; TCRdb's D call of TRBD1 is untestable without DNA. Germline values: CDR1 SGHTA, CDR2 FQGTGA. The CDR3 extends over 14 amino acids.

CDR3 in amino acids: CASSRGTGFYGYTF. The V and J genes are TRBV7-9 and TRBJ1-2; TCRdb reports TRBD1, a call that lacks DNA to check it against. This CDR3 is built from 14 residues. The germline V gene has CDR1 SEHNR and CDR2 FQNEAQ (reference sequence).

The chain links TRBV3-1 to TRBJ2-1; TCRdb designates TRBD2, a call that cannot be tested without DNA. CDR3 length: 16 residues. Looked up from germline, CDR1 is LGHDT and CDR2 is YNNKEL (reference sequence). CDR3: CASSQGRLAGEIEQFF.

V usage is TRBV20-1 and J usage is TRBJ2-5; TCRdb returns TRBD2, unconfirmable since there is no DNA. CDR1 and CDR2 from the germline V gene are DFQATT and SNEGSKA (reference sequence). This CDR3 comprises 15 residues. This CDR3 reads CSASEREGRKETQYF.

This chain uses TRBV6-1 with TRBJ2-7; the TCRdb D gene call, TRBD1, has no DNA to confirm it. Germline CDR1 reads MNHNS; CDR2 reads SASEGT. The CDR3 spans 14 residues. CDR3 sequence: CASSTQGLGSEQYF.

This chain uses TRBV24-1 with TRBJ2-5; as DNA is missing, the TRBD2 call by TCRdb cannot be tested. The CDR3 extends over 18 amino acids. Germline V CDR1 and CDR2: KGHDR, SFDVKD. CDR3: CATSDGLPGLAGLETQYF.

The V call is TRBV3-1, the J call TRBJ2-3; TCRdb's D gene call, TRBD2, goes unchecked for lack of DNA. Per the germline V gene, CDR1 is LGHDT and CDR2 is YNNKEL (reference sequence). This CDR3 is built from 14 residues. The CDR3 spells CASSQALGTDTQYF.

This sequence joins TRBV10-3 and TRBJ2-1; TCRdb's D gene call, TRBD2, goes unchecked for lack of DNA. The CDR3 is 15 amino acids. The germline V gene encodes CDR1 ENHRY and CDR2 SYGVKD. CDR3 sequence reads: CAISEGGGIGNEQFF.

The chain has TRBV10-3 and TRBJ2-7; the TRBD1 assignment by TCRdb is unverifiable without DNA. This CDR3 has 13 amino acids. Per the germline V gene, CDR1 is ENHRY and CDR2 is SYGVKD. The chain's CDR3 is CATGQGATYEQYF.

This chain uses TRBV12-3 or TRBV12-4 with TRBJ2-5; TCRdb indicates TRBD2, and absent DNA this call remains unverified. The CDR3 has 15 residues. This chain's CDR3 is CASSFAGGSVETQYF.

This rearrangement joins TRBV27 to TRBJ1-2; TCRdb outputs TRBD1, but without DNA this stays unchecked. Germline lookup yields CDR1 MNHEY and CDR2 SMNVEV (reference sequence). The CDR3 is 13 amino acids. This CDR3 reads CASSPGQGWGYTF.

CDR3 protein: CSARDEERWNTEAFF. This chain joins TRBV20-1 and TRBJ1-1. This CDR3 has 15 amino acids. Germline assignment: CDR1 DFQATT and CDR2 SNEGSKA (reference sequence).